The sample holds a few counts of the clone carrying this T cell receptor (beta chain). The ends were cut back, 2 bases at V and 0 bases at J, with 11 bases in the middle. CDR3 length: 15 amino acids. The germline CDR1 and CDR2 sequences are DFQATT and SNEGSKA (reference sequence). Time point of the sample: newly diagnosed GD, antithyroid drugs for less than 3 months. From RNA extracted from PBMCs, the TCR library was made. Peripheral blood, at approximately 9 milliliters, went into EDTA tubes. Arm-PCR of CDR3 regions and iRepertoire HTBI primers were used to build TCR beta libraries. Under the authors' procedure: Samples jointly harbored roughly 60 TRBV and about 15 TRBJ segments. TCRdb analysed the multiplex PCR reads with MiXCR anew, one entry per CDR3 protein. The V and J calls follow TCRdb's processing rather than the paper's. The table shows roughly 520,000 distinct CDR3 sequences, with approximately 12% occurring only once.

These data originate in a study of regulatory T cells in long-lasting Graves disease. These data were also reused for a study on T cells in Graves' hyperthyroidism and ophthalmopathy.

The material sequenced was peripheral blood mononuclear cells (PBMCs), taken at new diagnosis, from a patient treated with antithyroid drugs. The chain carries TRBV20-1 and TRBJ1-3; possibly TRBD1 for D (5 bases). The receptor comes from a woman aged 30 to 39 with Graves disease. The CDR3 coding sequence is TGCAGTGCTAGACGGGCGGGGGGCTCTGGAAACACCATATATTTT. Its translation is CSARRAGGSGNTIYF.